This TCR beta chain was retrieved from a study of blood T cell repertoires in COVID-19. Study overall: Material from acute and convalescent COVID-19 was sourced from the United States, Italy and Spain. Sample material is recorded as cDNA or gDNA derived from T cells, B-cell-depleted T cells, or PBMCs.

Original analysis: It was from reference gene primer amplification that nucleated cell counts were estimated. Here immunoSEQ multiplex PCR was the method, and the copy in TCRdb shows in-frame clones only, minus some. That table supplies the V and J calls and clone size; D and trimming were determined from the DNA. The table lists some 120,000 clones, 70% to 85% of them singletons, with just under 7.5% in the top ten. After removal of 2 bases from V and 8 bases from J, the junction contained 5 bases not matched to a gene. Germline V lookup: CDR1 SGHTA, CDR2 FQGNSA. The CDR3 length is 15 residues. The sample comprised peripheral blood. The chain couples TRBV7-2 to TRBJ2-1; TRBD2 matches at 11 bases. This clonotype originated in a man aged 70 or older with active or convalescent COVID-19. The CDR3 reads CASSLSSGGRDEQFF. The CDR3 region has the DNA TGTGCCAGCAGCTTATCTAGCGGGGGGAGAGATGAGCAGTTCTTC.